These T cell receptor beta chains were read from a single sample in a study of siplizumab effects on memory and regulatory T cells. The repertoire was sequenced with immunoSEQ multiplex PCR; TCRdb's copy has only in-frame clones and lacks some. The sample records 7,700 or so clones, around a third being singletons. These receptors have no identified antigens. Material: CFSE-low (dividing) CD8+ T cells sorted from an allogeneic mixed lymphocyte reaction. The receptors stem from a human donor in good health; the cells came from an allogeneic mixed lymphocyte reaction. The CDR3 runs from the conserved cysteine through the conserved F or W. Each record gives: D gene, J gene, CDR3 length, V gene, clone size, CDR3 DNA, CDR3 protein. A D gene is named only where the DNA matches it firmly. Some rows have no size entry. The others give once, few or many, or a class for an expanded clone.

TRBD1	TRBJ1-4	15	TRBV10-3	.	TGTGCCATCAGTGAGGGGGACAGGGCCCTTGGGGAACTGTTTTTT	CAISEGDRALGELFF
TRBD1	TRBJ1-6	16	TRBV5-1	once	TGCGCCAGCAGCTTGACTCCACAGGGGGATAATTCACCCCTCCACTTT	CASSLTPQGDNSPLHF
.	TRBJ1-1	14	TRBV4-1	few	TGCGCCAGCAGACCCGGGACGGGGAACACTGAAGCTTTCTTT	CASRPGTGNTEAFF
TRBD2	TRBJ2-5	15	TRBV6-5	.	TGTGCCAGCAGTTACTCTAGCGGGGGACGTGAGACCCAGTACTTC	CASSYSSGGRETQYF
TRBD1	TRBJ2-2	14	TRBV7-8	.	TGTGCCAGCAGGGGACAGGGGACGACCGGGGAGCTGTTTTTT	CASRGQGTTGELFF
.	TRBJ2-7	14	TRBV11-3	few	TGTGCCAGCAGCGGGGACGATAGCTCCTACGAGCAGTACTTC	CASSGDDSSYEQYF
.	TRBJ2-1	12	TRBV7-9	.	TGTGCCAGCAGTTACCCTAGTGGGGAGCAGTTCTTC	CASSYPSGEQFF
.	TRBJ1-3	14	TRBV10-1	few	TGCGCCAGCAGTGACGAGGGTCATGGAAACACCATATATTTT	CASSDEGHGNTIYF
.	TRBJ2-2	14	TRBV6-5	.	TGTGCCAGCAGCCTACAGGGCGGCGACGGGGAGCTGTTTTTT	CASSLQGGDGELFF
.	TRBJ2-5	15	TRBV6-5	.	TGTGCCAGTAACCCCCTCTTAGGAGCCCAAGAGACCCAGTACTTC	CASNPLLGAQETQYF
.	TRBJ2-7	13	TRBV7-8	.	TGTGCCTCCGCCCCAGAGGCGGGTGGGGAGCAGTACTTC	CASAPEAGGEQYF
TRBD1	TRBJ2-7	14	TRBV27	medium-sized	TGTGCCAGCAGTCTCGGACAGGGAACGTACGAGCAGTACTTC	CASSLGQGTYEQYF
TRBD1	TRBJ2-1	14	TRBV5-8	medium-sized	TGTGCCAGCAGTCCCGGGACAGGCTACAATGAGCAGTTCTTC	CASSPGTGYNEQFF
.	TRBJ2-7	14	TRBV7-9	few	TGTGCCAGCAGCGCCGGGACGGGCTTTGGTGAGCAGTACTTC	CASSAGTGFGEQYF
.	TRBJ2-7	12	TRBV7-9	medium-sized	TGTGCCAGCAGCTTAAAACACTACGAGCAGTACTTC	CASSLKHYEQYF
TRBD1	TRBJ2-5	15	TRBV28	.	TGTGCCAGCAGTGGGTGGACAGGGGGGGGAGAGACCCAGTACTTC	CASSGWTGGGETQYF
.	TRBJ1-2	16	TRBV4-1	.	TGCGCCAGCAGCCAAGATCAGGGCAGATCGGCCTATGGCTACACCTTC	CASSQDQGRSAYGYTF
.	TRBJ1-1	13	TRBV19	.	TGTGCCAGTAGCGCACAGGGAAACACTGAAGCTTTCTTT	CASSAQGNTEAFF
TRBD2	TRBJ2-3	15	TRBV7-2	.	TGTGCCAGCAGCCTTAGCGGGAGGGCCCCAGATACGCAGTATTTT	CASSLSGRAPDTQYF
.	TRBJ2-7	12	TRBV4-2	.	TGTGCCAGCAGCCAAGCGGGGTACGAGCAGTACTTC	CASSQAGYEQYF
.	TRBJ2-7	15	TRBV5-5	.	TGTGCCAGCAGCCCTGGAAGCAGTTGGGCCTACGAGCAGTACTTC	CASSPGSSWAYEQYF
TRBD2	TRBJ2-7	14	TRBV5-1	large	TGCGCCAGCAGCTTGCTAGCGGAAACCTACGAGCAGTACTTC	CASSLLAETYEQYF
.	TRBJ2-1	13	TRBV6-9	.	TGTGCCAGCAGTTTGCGCGTGGTAGATGAGCAGTTCTTC	CASSLRVVDEQFF
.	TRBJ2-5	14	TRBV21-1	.	TGTGCCTACCCGGGACTAGCGGGGCAAGAGACCCAGTACTTC	CAYPGLAGQETQYF
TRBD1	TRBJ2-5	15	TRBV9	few	TGTGCCAGCAGCGCACCGGGACAGGGTTATGGGACCCAGTACTTC	CASSAPGQGYGTQYF
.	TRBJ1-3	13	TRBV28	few	TGTGCCAGCAGTTTATTGGGTGGAAACACCATATATTTT	CASSLLGGNTIYF
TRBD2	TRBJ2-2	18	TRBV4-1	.	TGCGCCAGCAGCCAAGACCTTAGGGGCGGGAGGGGGGCCGGGGAGCTGTTTTTT	CASSQDLRGGRGAGELFF
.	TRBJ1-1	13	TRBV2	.	TGTGCCAGCAGTGACAGGGGAGGCACTGAAGCTTTCTTT	CASSDRGGTEAFF
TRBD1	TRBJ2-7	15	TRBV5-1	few	TGCGCCAGCAGCTTGGTGGGACAGGGGACTAACGAGCAGTACTTC	CASSLVGQGTNEQYF
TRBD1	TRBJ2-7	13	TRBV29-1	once	TGCAGCGTTGACGACAGGGCCACCTACGAGCAGTACTTC	CSVDDRATYEQYF
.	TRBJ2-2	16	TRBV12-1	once	TGTGCCAGCAGCTCCCCAGCGGCTCTGGGACACCGGGGAGCTGTTTTT	CASSSPAALGHRGAVF
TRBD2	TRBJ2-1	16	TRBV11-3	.	TGTGCCAGCAGCTACCCTAGCGGGAGTTCCTACAATGAGCAGTTCTTC	CASSYPSGSSYNEQFF
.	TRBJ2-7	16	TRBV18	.	TGTGCCAGCTCACCACGGCCCGGGGCAGGGACCTACGAGCAGTACTTC	CASSPRPGAGTYEQYF
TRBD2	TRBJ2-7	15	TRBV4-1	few	TGCGCCAGCAGCGAGGGACTAGCGAGCTCCTACGAGCAGTACTTC	CASSEGLASSYEQYF
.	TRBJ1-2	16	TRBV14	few	TGTGCCAGCAGCCATGATTATGGGACGGGGCCCTATGGCTACACCTTC	CASSHDYGTGPYGYTF
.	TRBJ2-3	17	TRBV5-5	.	TGTGCCAGCAGCGAACACAAACTACAGGGGAGGTCAGATACGCAGTATTTT	CASSEHKLQGRSDTQYF
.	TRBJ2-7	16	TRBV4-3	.	TGCGCCAGCAGCCAAGATACAGTCCAAAGCTCCTACGAGCAGTACTTC	CASSQDTVQSSYEQYF
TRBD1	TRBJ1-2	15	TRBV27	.	TGTGCCAGCAGTTTATCGACAGGGATGGCCTATGGCTACACCTTC	CASSLSTGMAYGYTF
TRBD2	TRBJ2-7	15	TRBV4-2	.	TGTGCCAGCAGCCCCGGGGGTAGCGGGAGCCACGAGCAGTACTTC	CASSPGGSGSHEQYF
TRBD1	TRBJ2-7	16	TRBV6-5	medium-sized	TGTGCCAGCAGTTCCCTATCATTGGACAGGGGAAGAGAGCAGTACTTC	CASSSLSLDRGREQYF
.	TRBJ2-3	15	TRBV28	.	TGTGCCAGCAGTGCCACAGAACCTACCGCAGATACGCAGTATTTT	CASSATEPTADTQYF
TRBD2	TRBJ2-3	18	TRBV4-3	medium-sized	TGCGCCAGCAGCCAGTCCTTGAGACTAGCGGGACTTACAGATACGCAGTATTTT	CASSQSLRLAGLTDTQYF
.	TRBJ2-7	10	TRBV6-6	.	TGTGCCAGCGGGACCTACGAGCAGTACTTC	CASGTYEQYF
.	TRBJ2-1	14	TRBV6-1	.	TGTGCCAGCAGCCTATCTATGGCCGGGAATGAGCAGTTCTTC	CASSLSMAGNEQFF
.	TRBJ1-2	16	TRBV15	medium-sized	TGTGCCACCAGCAGAGATGGGGACTGGGAGTCGGAAGGCTACACCTTC	CATSRDGDWESEGYTF
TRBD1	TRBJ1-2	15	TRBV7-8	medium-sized	TGTGCCAGCAGCTTTTCGAACAGGGGTAACTATGGCTACACCTTC	CASSFSNRGNYGYTF
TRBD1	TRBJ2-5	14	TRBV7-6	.	TGTGCTAGCAGCTCCGGACGAGGGGGCGAGACCCAGTACTTC	CASSSGRGGETQYF
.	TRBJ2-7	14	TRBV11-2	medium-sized	TGTGCCAGCAGCTTAGAATCCGGTTCCTACGAGCAGTACTTC	CASSLESGSYEQYF
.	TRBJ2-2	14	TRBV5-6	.	TGTGCCAGCAGCTTGTTAAGGGCCACCGGGGAGCTGTTTTTT	CASSLLRATGELFF
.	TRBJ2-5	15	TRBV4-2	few	TGTGCCAGCAGCCAACGTACAGGTGACCAAGAGACCCAGTACTTC	CASSQRTGDQETQYF
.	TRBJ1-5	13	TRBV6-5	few	TGTGCCAGCAGTTACGTATCCCAGGGGCCCCAGCATTTT	CASSYVSQGPQHF
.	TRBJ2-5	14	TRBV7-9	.	TGTGCCAGCAGTCCCAGGGTGAGGGGGGAGACCCAGTACTTC	CASSPRVRGETQYF